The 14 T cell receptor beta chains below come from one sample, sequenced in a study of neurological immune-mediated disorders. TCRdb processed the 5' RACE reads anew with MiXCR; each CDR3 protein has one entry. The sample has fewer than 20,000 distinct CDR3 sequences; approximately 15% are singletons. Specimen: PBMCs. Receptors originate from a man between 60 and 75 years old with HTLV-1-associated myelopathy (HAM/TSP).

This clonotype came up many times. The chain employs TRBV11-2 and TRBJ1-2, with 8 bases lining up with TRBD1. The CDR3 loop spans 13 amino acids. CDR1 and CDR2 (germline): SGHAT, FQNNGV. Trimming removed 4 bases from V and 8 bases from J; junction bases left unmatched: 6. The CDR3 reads CASSSGQGWGYTF. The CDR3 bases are TGTGCCAGCAGCTCCGGACAGGGTTGGGGCTACACCTTC.

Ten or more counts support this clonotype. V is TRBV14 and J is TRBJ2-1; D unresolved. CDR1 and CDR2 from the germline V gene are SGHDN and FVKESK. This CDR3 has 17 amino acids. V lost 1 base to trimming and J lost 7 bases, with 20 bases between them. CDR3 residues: CASSQGASFRGMNEQFF. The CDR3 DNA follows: TGTGCCAGCAGCCAAGGAGCCAGTTTTCGTGGGATGAATGAGCAGTTCTTC.

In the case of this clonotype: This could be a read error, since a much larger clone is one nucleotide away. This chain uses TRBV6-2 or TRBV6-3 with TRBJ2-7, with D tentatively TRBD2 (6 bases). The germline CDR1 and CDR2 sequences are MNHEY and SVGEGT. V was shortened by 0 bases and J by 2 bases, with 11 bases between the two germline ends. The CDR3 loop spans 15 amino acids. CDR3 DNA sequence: TGTGCCAGCAGTTACTCTAACGGGGGAACCTACGAGCAGTACTTC. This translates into CASSYSNGGTYEQYF.

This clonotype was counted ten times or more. In nucleotides, the CDR3 is TGCAGTGCTAGAGGACAGGGCTCTAGCACAGATACGCAGTATTTT. Amino acids: CSARGQGSSTDTQYF. The genes are TRBV20-1 and TRBJ2-3; 7 bases fit TRBD1. V lost 1 base, J lost 0 bases, and 4 bases stayed unmatched. CDR3 length: 15 residues. Germline V CDR1 and CDR2: DFQATT, SNEGSKA (reference sequence).

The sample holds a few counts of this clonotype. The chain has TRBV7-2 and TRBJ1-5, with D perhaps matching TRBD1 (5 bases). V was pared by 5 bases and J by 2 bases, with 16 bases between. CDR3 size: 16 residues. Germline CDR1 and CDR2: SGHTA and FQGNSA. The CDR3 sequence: CASSPQRGGGNQPQHF. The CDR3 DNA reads TGTGCCAGCAGCCCTCAAAGGGGAGGGGGCAATCAGCCCCAGCATTTT.

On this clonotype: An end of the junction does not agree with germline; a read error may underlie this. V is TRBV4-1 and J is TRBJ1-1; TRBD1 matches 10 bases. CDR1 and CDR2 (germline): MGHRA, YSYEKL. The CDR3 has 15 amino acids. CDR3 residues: CAGSQWTGGRTYAFF. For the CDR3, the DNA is TGCGCCGGCAGTCAGTGGACAGGGGGACGAACGTATGCTTTCTTT.

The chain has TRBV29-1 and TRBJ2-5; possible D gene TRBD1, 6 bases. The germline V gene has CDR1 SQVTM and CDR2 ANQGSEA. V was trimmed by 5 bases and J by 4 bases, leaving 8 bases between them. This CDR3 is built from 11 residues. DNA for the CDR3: TGCAGCGTTAGCAGGGGAGAGACCCAGTACTTC. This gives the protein CSVSRGETQYF.

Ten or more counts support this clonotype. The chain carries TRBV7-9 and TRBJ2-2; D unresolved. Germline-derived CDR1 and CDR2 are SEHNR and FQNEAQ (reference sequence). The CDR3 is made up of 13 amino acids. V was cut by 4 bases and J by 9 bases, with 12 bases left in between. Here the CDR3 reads CASSSPLDWELFF. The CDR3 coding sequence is TGTGCCAGCAGCTCCCCTCTGGATTGGGAGCTGTTTTTT.

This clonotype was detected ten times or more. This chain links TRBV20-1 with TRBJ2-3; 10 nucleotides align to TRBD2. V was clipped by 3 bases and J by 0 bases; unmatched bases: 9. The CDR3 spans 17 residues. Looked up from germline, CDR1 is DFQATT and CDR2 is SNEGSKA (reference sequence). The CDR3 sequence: CSARLAGALPSTDTQYF. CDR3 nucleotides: TGCAGTGCTAGGCTAGCGGGGGCCCTCCCCAGCACAGATACGCAGTATTTT.

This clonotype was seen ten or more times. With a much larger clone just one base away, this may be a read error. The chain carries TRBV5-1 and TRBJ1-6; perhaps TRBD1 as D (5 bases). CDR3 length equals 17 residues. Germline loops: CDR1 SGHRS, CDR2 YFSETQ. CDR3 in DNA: TGCGCCTGCAGCACCGAGCCCGGGGCCTCCTATAATTCACCCCTCCACTTT. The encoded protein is CACSTEPGASYNSPLHF. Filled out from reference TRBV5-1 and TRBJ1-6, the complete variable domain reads KAGVTQTPRYLIKTRGQQVTLSCSPISGHRSVSWYQQTPGQGLQFLFEYFSETQRNKGNFPGRFSGRQFSNSRSEMNVSTLELGDSALYLCACSTEPGASYNSPLHFGNGTRLTVT.

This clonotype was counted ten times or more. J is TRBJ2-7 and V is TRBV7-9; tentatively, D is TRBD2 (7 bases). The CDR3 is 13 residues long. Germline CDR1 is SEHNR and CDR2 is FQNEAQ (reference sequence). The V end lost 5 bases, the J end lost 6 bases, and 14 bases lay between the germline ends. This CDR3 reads CASSPNREGEQYF. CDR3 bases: TGTGCCAGCAGCCCAAACAGGGAGGGCGAGCAGTACTTC.

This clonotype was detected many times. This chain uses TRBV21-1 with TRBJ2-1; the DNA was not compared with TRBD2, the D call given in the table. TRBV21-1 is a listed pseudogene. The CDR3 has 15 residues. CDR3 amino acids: CASGLAGGVYNEQFF. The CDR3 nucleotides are TGTGCCAGCGGACTAGCGGGGGGTGTGTACAATGAGCAGTTCTTC.

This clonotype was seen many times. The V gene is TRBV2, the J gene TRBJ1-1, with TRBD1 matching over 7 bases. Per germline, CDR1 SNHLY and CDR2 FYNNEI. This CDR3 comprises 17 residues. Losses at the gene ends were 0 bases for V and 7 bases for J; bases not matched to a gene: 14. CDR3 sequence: CASSEASPGRQGVEAFF. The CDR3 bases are TGTGCCAGCAGTGAAGCTTCCCCAGGGCGCCAGGGGGTTGAAGCTTTCTTT. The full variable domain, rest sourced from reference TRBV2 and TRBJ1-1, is EPEVTQTPSHQVTQMGQEVILRCVPISNHLYFYWYRQILGQKVEFLVSFYNNEISEKSEIFDDQFSVERPDGSNFTLKIRSTKLEDSAMYFCASSEASPGRQGVEAFFGQGTRLTVV.

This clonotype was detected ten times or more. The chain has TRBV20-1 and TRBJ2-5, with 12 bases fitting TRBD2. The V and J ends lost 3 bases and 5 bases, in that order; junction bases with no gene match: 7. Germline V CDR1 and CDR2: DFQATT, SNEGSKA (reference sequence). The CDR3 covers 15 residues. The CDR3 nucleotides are TGCAGTGCTAGGGCTAGCGGGGGGGCCGGGGAGACCCAGTACTTC. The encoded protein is CSARASGGAGETQYF.